This T cell receptor beta chain was sequenced for a study of cytomegalovirus exposure and HLA in healthy donors. This PCR relied on a set of 60 Vbeta primers and 13 Jbeta primers. The assay was immunoSEQ multiplex PCR, and TCRdb's table has in-frame clones only and misses some. The sample carries 150,000 to 200,000 clones, roughly 85% recorded once. The receptor was derived from a young man in good health and CMV-seropositive. The sample consisted of PBMCs.

In nucleotides, the CDR3 is TGTGCCAGCAAAAGGGGACAGGGGACCGGCTACACCTTC. It encodes CASKRGQGTGYTF. The V and J genes are TRBV6-5 and TRBJ1-2, with 10 bases fitting TRBD1. CDR3 length equals 13 residues. J lost 8 bases, V lost 7 bases, and 7 bases had no gene match. Germline values: CDR1 MNHEY, CDR2 SVGAGI.